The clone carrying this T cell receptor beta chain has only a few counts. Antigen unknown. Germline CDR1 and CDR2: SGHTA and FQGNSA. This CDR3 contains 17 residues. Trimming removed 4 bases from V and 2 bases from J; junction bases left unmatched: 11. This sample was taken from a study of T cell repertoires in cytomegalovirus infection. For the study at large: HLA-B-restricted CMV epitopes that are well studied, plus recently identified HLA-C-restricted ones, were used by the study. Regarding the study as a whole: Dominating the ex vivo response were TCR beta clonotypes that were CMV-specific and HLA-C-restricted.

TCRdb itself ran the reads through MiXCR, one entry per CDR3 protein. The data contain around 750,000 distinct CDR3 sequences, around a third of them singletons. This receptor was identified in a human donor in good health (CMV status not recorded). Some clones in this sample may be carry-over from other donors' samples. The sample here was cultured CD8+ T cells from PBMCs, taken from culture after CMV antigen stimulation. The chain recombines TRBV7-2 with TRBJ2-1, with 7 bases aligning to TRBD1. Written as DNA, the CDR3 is TGTGCCAGCAGCTCCCATTCCGGGACAGTGGCCTACAATGAGCAGTTCTTC. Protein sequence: CASSSHSGTVAYNEQFF.